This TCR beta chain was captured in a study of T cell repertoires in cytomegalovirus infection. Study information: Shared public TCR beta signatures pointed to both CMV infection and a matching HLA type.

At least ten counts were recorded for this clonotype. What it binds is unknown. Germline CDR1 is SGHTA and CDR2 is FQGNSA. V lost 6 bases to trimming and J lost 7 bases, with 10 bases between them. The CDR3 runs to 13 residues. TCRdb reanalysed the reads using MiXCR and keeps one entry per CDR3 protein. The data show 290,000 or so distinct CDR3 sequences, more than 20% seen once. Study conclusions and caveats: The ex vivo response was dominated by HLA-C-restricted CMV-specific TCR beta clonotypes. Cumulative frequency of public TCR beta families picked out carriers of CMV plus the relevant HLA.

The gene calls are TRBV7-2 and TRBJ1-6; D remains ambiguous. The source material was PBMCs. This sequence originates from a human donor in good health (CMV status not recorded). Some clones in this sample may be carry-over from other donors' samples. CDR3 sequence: CASRGDGNSPLHF. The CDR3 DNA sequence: TGTGCCAGCAGGGGCGACGGAAATTCACCCCTCCACTTT.